This T cell receptor (beta chain) derives from a study of control samples from healthy donors and cancer patients. The junction had 8 bases not matched to a gene; V was cut back by 4 bases and J by 2 bases. Looked up from germline, CDR1 is LNHDA and CDR2 is SQIVND (reference sequence). The CDR3 is 15 amino acids. The repertoire was sequenced with immunoSEQ multiplex PCR; TCRdb's copy has only in-frame clones and lacks some. The table has some 120,000 clones, over 90% seen once. This chain connects TRBV19 to TRBJ2-7; 7 bases match TRBD1. The origin of this receptor is a man aged 25-40 years in good health. The specimen sequenced was blood. The CDR3 DNA is TGTGCCAGTAGTAGATGGGACAGAACACCCTACGAGCAGTACTTC. Amino acid sequence: CASSRWDRTPYEQYF.